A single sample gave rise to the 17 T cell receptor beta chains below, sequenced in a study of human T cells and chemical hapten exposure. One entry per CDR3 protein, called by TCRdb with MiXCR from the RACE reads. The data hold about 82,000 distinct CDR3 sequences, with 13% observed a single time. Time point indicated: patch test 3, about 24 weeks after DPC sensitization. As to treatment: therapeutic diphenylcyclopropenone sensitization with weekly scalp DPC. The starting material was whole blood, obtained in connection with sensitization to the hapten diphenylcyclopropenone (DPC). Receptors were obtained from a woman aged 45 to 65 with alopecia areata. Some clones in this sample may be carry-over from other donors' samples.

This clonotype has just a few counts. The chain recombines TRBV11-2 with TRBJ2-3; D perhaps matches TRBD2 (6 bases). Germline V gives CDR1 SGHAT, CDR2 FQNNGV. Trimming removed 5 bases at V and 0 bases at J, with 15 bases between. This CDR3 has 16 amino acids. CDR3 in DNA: TGTGCCAGCAGCCCGTGGGGAGGTACTAGCACAGATACGCAGTATTTT. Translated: CASSPWGGTSTDTQYF.

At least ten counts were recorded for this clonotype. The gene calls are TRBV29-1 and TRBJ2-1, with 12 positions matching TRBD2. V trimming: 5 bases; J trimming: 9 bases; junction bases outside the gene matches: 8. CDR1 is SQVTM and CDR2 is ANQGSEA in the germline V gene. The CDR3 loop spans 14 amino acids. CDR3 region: CSVPLAGGFGEQFF. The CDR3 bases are TGCAGCGTTCCGCTAGCGGGAGGGTTCGGTGAGCAGTTCTTC.

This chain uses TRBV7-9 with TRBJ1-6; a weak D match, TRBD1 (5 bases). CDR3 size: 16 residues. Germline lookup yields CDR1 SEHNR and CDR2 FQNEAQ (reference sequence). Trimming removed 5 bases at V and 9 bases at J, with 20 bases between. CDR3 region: CASSTPGGVPASPLHF. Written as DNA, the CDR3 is TGTGCCAGCAGCACTCCTGGGGGGGTGCCCGCTTCACCCCTCCACTTT.

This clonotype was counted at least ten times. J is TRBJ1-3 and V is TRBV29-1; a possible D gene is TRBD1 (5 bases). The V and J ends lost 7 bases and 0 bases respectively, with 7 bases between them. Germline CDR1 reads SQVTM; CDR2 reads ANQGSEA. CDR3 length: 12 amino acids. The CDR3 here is CSGQHSGNTIYF. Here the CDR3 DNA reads TGCAGCGGACAGCACTCTGGAAACACCATATATTTT.

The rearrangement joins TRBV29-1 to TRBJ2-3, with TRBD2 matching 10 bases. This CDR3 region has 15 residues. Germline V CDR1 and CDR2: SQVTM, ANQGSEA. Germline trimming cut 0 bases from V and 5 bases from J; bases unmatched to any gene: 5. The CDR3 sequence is CSVEEGSGRQDTQYF. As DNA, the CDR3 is TGCAGCGTTGAAGAGGGTAGCGGGAGGCAAGATACGCAGTATTTT.

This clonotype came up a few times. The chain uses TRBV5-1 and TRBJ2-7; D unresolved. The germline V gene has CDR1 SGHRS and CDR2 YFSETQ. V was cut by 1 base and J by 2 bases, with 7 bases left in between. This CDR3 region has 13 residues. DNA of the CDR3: TGCGCCAGCAGCTTGACTCGTCCCTACGAGCAGTACTTC. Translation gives CASSLTRPYEQYF.

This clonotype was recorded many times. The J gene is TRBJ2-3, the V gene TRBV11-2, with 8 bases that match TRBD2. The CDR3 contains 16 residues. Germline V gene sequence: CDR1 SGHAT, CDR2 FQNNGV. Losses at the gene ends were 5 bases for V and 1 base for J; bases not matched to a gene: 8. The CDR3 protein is CASSRAVGLGTDTQYF. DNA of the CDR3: TGTGCCAGCAGCCGCGCGGTGGGACTAGGCACAGATACGCAGTATTTT.

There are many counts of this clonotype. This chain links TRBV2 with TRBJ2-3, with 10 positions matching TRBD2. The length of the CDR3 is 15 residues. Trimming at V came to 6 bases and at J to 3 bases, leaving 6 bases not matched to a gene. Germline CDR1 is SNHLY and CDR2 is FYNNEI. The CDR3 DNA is TGTGCCAGCAGGCCCCCGGGACTAGCGACAGATACGCAGTATTTT. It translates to CASRPPGLATDTQYF.

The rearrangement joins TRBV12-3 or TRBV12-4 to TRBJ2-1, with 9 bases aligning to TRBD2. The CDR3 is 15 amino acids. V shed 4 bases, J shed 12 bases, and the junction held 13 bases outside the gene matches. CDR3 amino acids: CASSSTSSGRGGQFF. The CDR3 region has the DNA TGTGCCAGCAGTTCGACGAGTAGCGGGAGAGGAGGGCAGTTCTTC.

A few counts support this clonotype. DNA for the CDR3: TGTGCCAGCAGTTTTGCGGGACAGGGGACAGATACGCAGTATTTT. Amino acid sequence: CASSFAGQGTDTQYF. V is TRBV12-3 or TRBV12-4 and J is TRBJ2-3; TRBD1 agrees at 10 bases. J was trimmed by 3 bases and V by 3 bases; bases with no gene match: 3. This CDR3 spans 15 amino acids.

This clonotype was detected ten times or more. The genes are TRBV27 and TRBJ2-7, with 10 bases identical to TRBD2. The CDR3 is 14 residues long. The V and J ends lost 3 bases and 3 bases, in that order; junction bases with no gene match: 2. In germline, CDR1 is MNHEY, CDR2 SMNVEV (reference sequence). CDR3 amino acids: CASSLGTSVYEQYF. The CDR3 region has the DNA TGTGCCAGCAGTTTGGGGACTAGCGTCTACGAGCAGTACTTC.

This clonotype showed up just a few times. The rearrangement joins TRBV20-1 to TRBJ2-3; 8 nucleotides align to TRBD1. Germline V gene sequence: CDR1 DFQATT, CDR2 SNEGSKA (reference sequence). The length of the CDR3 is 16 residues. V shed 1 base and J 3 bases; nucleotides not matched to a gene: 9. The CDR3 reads CSARAPATGVTDTQYF. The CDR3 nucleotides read TGCAGTGCTAGAGCTCCAGCGACAGGGGTAACAGATACGCAGTATTTT.

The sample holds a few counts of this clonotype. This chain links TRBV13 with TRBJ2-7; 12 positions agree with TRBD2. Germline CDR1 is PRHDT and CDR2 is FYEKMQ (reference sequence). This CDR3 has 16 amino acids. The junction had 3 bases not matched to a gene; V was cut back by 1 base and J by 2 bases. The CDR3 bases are TGTGCCAGCAGCTTAGCTGGACTAGCGGGGACCTACGAGCAGTACTTC. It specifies CASSLAGLAGTYEQYF.

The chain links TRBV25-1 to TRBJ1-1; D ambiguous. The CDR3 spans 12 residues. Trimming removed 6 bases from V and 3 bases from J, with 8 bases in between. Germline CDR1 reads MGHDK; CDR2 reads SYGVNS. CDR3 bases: TGTGCCAGCAGCAGGCGGGACACTGAAGCTTTCTTT. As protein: CASSRRDTEAFF.

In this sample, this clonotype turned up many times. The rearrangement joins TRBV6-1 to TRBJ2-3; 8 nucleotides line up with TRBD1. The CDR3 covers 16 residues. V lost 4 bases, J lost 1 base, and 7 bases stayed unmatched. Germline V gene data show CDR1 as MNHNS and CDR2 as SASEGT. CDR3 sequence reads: CASSGQGIAGTDTQYF. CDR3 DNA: TGTGCCAGCAGTGGACAGGGGATCGCTGGCACAGATACGCAGTATTTT.

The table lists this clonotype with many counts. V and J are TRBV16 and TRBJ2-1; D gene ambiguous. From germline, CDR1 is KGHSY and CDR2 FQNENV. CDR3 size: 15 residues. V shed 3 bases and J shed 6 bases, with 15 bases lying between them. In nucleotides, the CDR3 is TGTGCCAGCAGCCAGGCCTTGAGAGAGTTCAATGAGCAGTTCTTC. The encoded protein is CASSQALREFNEQFF.

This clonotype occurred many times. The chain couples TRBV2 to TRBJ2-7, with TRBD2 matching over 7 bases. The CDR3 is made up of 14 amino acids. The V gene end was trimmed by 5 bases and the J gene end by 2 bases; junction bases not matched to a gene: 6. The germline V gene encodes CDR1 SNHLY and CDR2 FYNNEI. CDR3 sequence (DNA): TGTGCCAGCAGTCCGTCGGGGGGAACCTACGAGCAGTACTTC. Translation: CASSPSGGTYEQYF.